Each of the 32 T cell receptor beta chains below was sequenced from the same sample in a study of cytomegalovirus exposure and HLA in healthy donors. Primers for the PCR totalled 60 Vbeta and 13 Jbeta. Data came from immunoSEQ multiplex PCR; TCRdb stores just in-frame clones and leaves some out. The sample lists some 190,000 clones; roughly 77% were seen once. Source material: PBMCs. These receptors all stem from a man aged 35 to 55 in good health and CMV-seropositive.

This clone was seen a single time. The CDR3 DNA sequence: TGTGCCAGCCCGATAGCGGGAGCCAGCACAGATACGCAGTATTTT. Translated: CASPIAGASTDTQYF. The V and J genes are TRBV27 and TRBJ2-3; 9 nucleotides agree with TRBD2. V lost 8 bases to trimming and J lost 0 bases; unmatched junction nucleotides: 6. Germline V gene lookup returns CDR1 MNHEY and CDR2 SMNVEV (reference sequence). This CDR3 has 15 amino acids.

This clone was observed a single time. The chain couples TRBV4-3 to TRBJ2-3; 8 positions match TRBD2. Germline-derived CDR1 and CDR2 are LGHNA and YSLEER. Trimming at V came to 6 bases and at J to 0 bases, leaving 5 bases not matched to a gene. CDR3 length equals 15 residues. The CDR3 DNA reads as TGCGCCAGCAGTCCAGTAGCGGGGAGCACAGATACGCAGTATTTT. Its translation is CASSPVAGSTDTQYF.

The gene calls are TRBV5-6 and TRBJ1-5; a weak D match, TRBD1 (5 bases). Germline V gives CDR1 SGHDT, CDR2 YYEEEE. The CDR3 contains 16 residues. V was pared by 4 bases and J by 0 bases, with 14 bases between. CDR3 bases: TGTGCCAGCAGCGGCCCAGGGACTTATAGCAATCAGCCCCAGCATTTT. Amino acid sequence: CASSGPGTYSNQPQHF.

V usage is TRBV19 and J usage is TRBJ1-1, with 9 bases aligning to TRBD1. The CDR3 runs 15 residues. Germline trimming cut 6 bases from V and 0 bases from J; bases unmatched to any gene: 5. Germline V gene sequence: CDR1 LNHDA, CDR2 SQIVND (reference sequence). The CDR3 sequence: CASRNRGQMNTEAFF. The CDR3 DNA follows: TGTGCCAGTAGGAACAGGGGGCAAATGAACACTGAAGCTTTCTTT. The full variable domain, in which reference TRBV19 and TRBJ1-1 provide the parts outside the CDR3, is DGGITQSPKYLFRKEGQNVTLSCEQNLNHDAMYWYRQDPGQGLRLIYYSQIVNDFQKGDIAEGYSVSREKKESFPLTVTSAQKNPTAFYLCASRNRGQMNTEAFFGQGTRLTVV.

The chain recombines TRBV6-6 with TRBJ2-3; D remains unclear. The length of the CDR3 is 13 residues. Germline CDR1 MNHNY, CDR2 SVGAGI (reference sequence). Trimming stripped 0 bases from V and 3 bases from J, with 4 bases between. The CDR3 spells CASSYSLTDTQYF. The DNA for the CDR3 is TGTGCCAGCAGTTACTCCCTGACAGATACGCAGTATTTT.

The chain is built from TRBV5-8 and TRBJ2-7; 12 bases are shared with TRBD2. CDR1 and CDR2 (germline): SGHTS, YDEGEE. There are 17 residues in the CDR3. The J segment lost 0 bases and the V segment lost 4 bases, leaving 8 bases of the junction unmatched. This CDR3 is CASSPDGLAGLSYEQYF. The CDR3 DNA follows: TGTGCCAGCAGCCCCGACGGACTAGCGGGGCTCTCCTACGAGCAGTACTTC.

The chain joins TRBV6-5 to TRBJ1-1, with D possibly TRBD1 on 5 matching bases. Trimming took 7 bases from V and 5 from J, leaving 14 bases between them. The CDR3 has 13 residues. The germline V gene has CDR1 MNHEY and CDR2 SVGAGI. The CDR3 bases are TGTGCCAGCACAGCGGGGGTTGGGACTGAAGCTTTCTTT. It specifies CASTAGVGTEAFF.

This chain joins TRBV5-1 and TRBJ2-5; tentatively, D is TRBD1 (5 bases). Near its end, the DNA agrees better with TRBJ2-7, so the J call may be wrong. Germline CDR1 SGHRS, CDR2 YFSETQ. CDR3 length: 14 amino acids. CDR3 DNA: TGCGCCAGCAGCCTCGGACAAGCCTCCTACGAGCAGTACTTC. This encodes CASSLGQASYEQYF.

This chain uses TRBV29-1 with TRBJ2-5; possible D gene TRBD2, 7 bases. This CDR3 spans 13 amino acids. V lost 3 bases and J 5 bases, leaving 13 bases between the germline ends. CDR1 is SQVTM and CDR2 is ANQGSEA in the germline V gene. Written as DNA, the CDR3 is TGCAGCGTTGAGGGGGGGCGCGGGGAGACCCAGTACTTC. Amino acids: CSVEGGRGETQYF.

DNA of the CDR3: TGTGCCAGCAGCTACATTAGCGGGAACACCGGGGAGCTGTTTTTT. Its translation is CASSYISGNTGELFF. The chain employs TRBV7-3 and TRBJ2-2; D may be TRBD2 (6 bases). The CDR3 spans 15 residues. The germline CDR1 and CDR2 sequences are SGHTA and FQGTGA. V was shortened by 4 bases and J by 1 base, with 10 bases between the two germline ends.

This clone was found once. The chain uses TRBV7-9 and TRBJ2-7; 7 bases are shared with TRBD1. CDR1 SEHNR and CDR2 FQNEAQ come from the germline V gene (reference sequence). This CDR3 contains 13 residues. The trim removed 6 bases at V and 5 bases at J, leaving 7 bases unmatched. In DNA form, the CDR3 reads TGTGCCAGCAGACCGACAGGGAGCAACGAGCAGTACTTC. This gives the protein CASRPTGSNEQYF. The full variable domain, with the rest looked up from reference TRBV7-9 and TRBJ2-7, is DTGVSQNPRHKITKRGQNVTFRCDPISEHNRLYWYRQTLGQGPEFLTYFQNEAQLEKSRLLSDRFSAERPKGSFSTLEIQRTEQGDSAMYLCASRPTGSNEQYFGPGTRLTVT.

The gene calls are TRBV28 and TRBJ2-7; D is possibly TRBD1 (7 bases). From germline, CDR1 is MDHEN and CDR2 SYDVKM. The CDR3 has 14 amino acids. V was cut by 8 bases and J by 7 bases, with 21 bases left in between. As DNA, the CDR3 is TGTGCCAGCCAGTCCCCCCCAGGGGGGATAGAGCAGTACTTC. The encoded protein is CASQSPPGGIEQYF.

The chain carries TRBV15 and TRBJ1-3, with 7 nucleotides matching TRBD1. CDR1 and CDR2 (germline): LNHNV, YYDKDF (reference sequence). V gave up 6 bases and J gave up 1 base; unmatched junction bases: 3. The CDR3 is 14 residues long. The CDR3 bases are TGTGCCACCAGGAGCAGGGGGTCTGGAAACACCATATATTTT. It codes for CATRSRGSGNTIYF.

Here the CDR3 reads CASSLQGGNQPQHF. The CDR3 nucleotides are TGTGCCAGCAGTCTCCAGGGGGGCAATCAGCCCCAGCATTTT. The genes are TRBV6-1 and TRBJ1-5, with 7 bases identical to TRBD1. The CDR3 is made up of 14 amino acids. Germline V lookup: CDR1 MNHNS, CDR2 SASEGT. V lost 5 bases to trimming and J lost 2 bases; unmatched junction nucleotides: 3.

V is TRBV7-9 and J is TRBJ1-2; TRBD1 matches 8 bases. The ends lost 6 bases at V and 3 bases at J; junction bases unmatched: 6. CDR1 and CDR2 (germline): SEHNR, FQNEAQ (reference sequence). There are 14 residues in the CDR3. This CDR3 reads CASSRGQGDYGYTF. CDR3 sequence (DNA): TGTGCCAGCAGTCGAGGACAGGGCGACTATGGCTACACCTTC.

The chain combines TRBV6-1 with TRBJ1-5; the match to TRBD1 covers 8 bases. The ends lost 3 bases at V and 7 bases at J; junction bases unmatched: 5. This CDR3 has 14 amino acids. The V gene's germline CDR1 is MNHNS and CDR2 SASEGT. CDR3 sequence reads: CASSEDRVRQPQHF. CDR3 nucleotides: TGTGCCAGCAGTGAGGACAGGGTTCGCCAGCCCCAGCATTTT.

The rearrangement joins TRBV6-6 to TRBJ2-1, with D possibly being TRBD2 (5 bases). Trimming removed 6 bases at V and 7 bases at J, with 10 bases between. There are 12 residues in the CDR3. Per germline, CDR1 MNHNY and CDR2 SVGAGI (reference sequence). The CDR3: CASSQLGNEQFF. The CDR3 DNA sequence: TGTGCCAGCAGCCAACTAGGTAATGAGCAGTTCTTC.

V usage is TRBV7-3 and J usage is TRBJ2-2; tentative D call: TRBD1 (6 bases). Per germline, CDR1 SGHTA and CDR2 FQGTGA. The CDR3 spans 13 residues. The V end lost 5 bases, the J end lost 8 bases, and 12 bases lay between the germline ends. CDR3 coding DNA: TGTGCCAGCAGCCTACAGGGATCTGGGGAGCTGTTTTTT. This gives the protein CASSLQGSGELFF.

This chain links TRBV5-1 with TRBJ2-1, with TRBD2 matching 13 bases. The CDR3 runs to 16 residues. Germline V gene lookup returns CDR1 SGHRS and CDR2 YFSETQ. V gave up 0 bases and J gave up 6 bases; unmatched junction bases: 3. This chain's CDR3 is CASSLGTSGRANEQFF. The CDR3 DNA sequence: TGCGCCAGCAGCTTGGGCACTAGCGGGAGGGCCAATGAGCAGTTCTTC.

Only one count was recorded for this clone. This chain uses TRBV10-3 with TRBJ2-5, with D possibly being TRBD1 (6 bases). The DNA end is more similar to TRBJ2-7, so the J call may be wrong. This CDR3 spans 13 amino acids. CDR1 ENHRY and CDR2 SYGVKD come from the germline V gene. The CDR3 is CAISETGIDEQYF. CDR3 bases: TGTGCCATCAGTGAGACAGGGATCGACGAGCAGTACTTC.

The chain carries TRBV7-3 and TRBJ1-2; TRBD1 aligns across 7 bases. The V and J ends lost 4 bases and 7 bases, in that order; junction bases with no gene match: 6. The germline V gene encodes CDR1 SGHTA and CDR2 FQGTGA. The CDR3 sequence is 13 residues long. CDR3 DNA sequence: TGTGCCAGCAGCTCACCAGGGGGAATTGGCTACACCTTC. Its protein product is CASSSPGGIGYTF.

This chain joins TRBV19 and TRBJ1-1; 8 bases line up with TRBD1. After removal of 7 bases from V and 0 bases from J, the junction contained 7 bases not matched to a gene. The germline CDR1 and CDR2 sequences are LNHDA and SQIVND (reference sequence). CDR3 size: 15 residues. For the CDR3, the DNA is TGTGCCAGTACGTACGGGACAGGAATGAACACTGAAGCTTTCTTT. Translation gives CASTYGTGMNTEAFF.

The chain has TRBV5-1 and TRBJ1-3; no reliable D call. Trimming pared 3 bases from V and 3 bases from J, leaving 10 bases between. CDR1 is SGHRS and CDR2 is YFSETQ in the germline V gene. This CDR3 contains 14 residues. CDR3 region: CASSSTRYGNTIYF. CDR3 nucleotide sequence: TGCGCCAGCAGCTCGACACGCTATGGAAACACCATATATTTT.

The chain links TRBV5-1 to TRBJ2-1; D perhaps matches TRBD2 (6 bases). The CDR3 runs to 14 residues. The germline gives CDR1 SGHRS, CDR2 YFSETQ. V was shortened by 5 bases and J by 2 bases, with 11 bases between the two germline ends. The CDR3 DNA sequence: TGCGCCAGCAGATCGGAGGGCCCCTACAATGAGCAGTTCTTC. As protein: CASRSEGPYNEQFF.

The chain has TRBV10-2 and TRBJ1-3, with D perhaps matching TRBD1 (6 bases). CDR1 and CDR2 from the germline V gene are WSHSY and SAAADI. The V end lost 4 bases, the J end lost 4 bases, and 8 bases lay between the germline ends. The CDR3 length is 13 residues. The CDR3 protein is CASSGGRGNTIYF. The CDR3 DNA is TGCGCCAGCAGTGGGGGGCGCGGAAACACCATATATTTT.

This chain joins TRBV6-1 and TRBJ2-3; D might be TRBD2 (5 bases). The CDR3 sequence is 15 residues long. V was cut by 3 bases and J by 0 bases, with 10 bases left in between. CDR1 MNHNS and CDR2 SASEGT come from the germline V gene. Written as DNA, the CDR3 is TGTGCCAGCAGTGAGCGGGCACCTAGCACAGATACGCAGTATTTT. It encodes CASSERAPSTDTQYF.

The chain recombines TRBV7-2 with TRBJ1-1; possibly TRBD1 for D (6 bases). CDR3 length: 15 amino acids. Germline assignment: CDR1 SGHTA and CDR2 FQGNSA. Between the trimmed V and J ends, which lost 4 bases and 10 bases, there was a span of 22 bases. The DNA for the CDR3 is TGTGCCAGCAGCTCTCGCGCCGGGACACCCTCGGGAGCTTTCTTT. Protein: CASSSRAGTPSGAFF. The entire variable domain, with the rest obtained from reference TRBV7-2 and TRBJ1-1, is as follows: GAGVSQSPSNKVTEKGKDVELRCDPISGHTALYWYRQSLGQGLEFLIYFQGNSAPDKSGLPSDRFSAERTGGSVSTLTIQRTQQEDSAVYLCASSSRAGTPSGAFFGQGTRLTVV.

This sequence joins TRBV25-1 and TRBJ1-5, with D tentatively TRBD1 (5 bases). The V and J ends lost 5 bases and 2 bases respectively, with 19 bases between them. Germline CDR1 MGHDK, CDR2 SYGVNS. This CDR3 is built from 17 residues. This chain's CDR3 is CASSPNPDSAGNQPQHF. The CDR3 nucleotides read TGTGCCAGCAGTCCGAACCCCGACAGCGCGGGCAATCAGCCCCAGCATTTT.

V is TRBV7-6 and J is TRBJ1-4, with 7 bases that match TRBD1. Trimming cost V 5 bases and J 4 bases; bases outside gene matches: 7. The germline CDR1 and CDR2 sequences are SGHVS and FNYEAQ. This CDR3 region has 15 residues. The CDR3 sequence is CASSIHRGDNEKLFF. Here the CDR3 DNA reads TGTGCCAGCAGCATTCACAGGGGTGATAATGAAAAACTGTTTTTT.

V and J are TRBV29-1 and TRBJ2-7, with TRBD1 as a possible D gene (6 bases). The V and J ends lost 6 bases and 1 base respectively, with 13 bases between them. Germline V gene data show CDR1 as SQVTM and CDR2 as ANQGSEA. This CDR3 is 13 amino acids long. In DNA, the CDR3 is TGCAGCGTGGATACAGGGCTGTCCTACGAGCAGTACTTC. It specifies CSVDTGLSYEQYF.

V and J are TRBV27 and TRBJ2-7, with 8 nucleotides matching TRBD1. The CDR3 totals 14 residues. The V gene end was trimmed by 10 bases and the J gene end by 0 bases; junction bases not matched to a gene: 8. From germline, CDR1 is MNHEY and CDR2 SMNVEV (reference sequence). CDR3 loop: CATAGQVNSYEQYF. The CDR3, as DNA: TGTGCCACCGCGGGACAGGTCAACTCCTACGAGCAGTACTTC.

The chain uses TRBV30 and TRBJ1-5, with a tentative D call TRBD1 (5 bases). Germline loops: CDR1 GTSNPN, CDR2 SVGIG (reference sequence). The V gene lost 1 base and the J gene lost 6 bases, with 16 bases spanning the gap. The CDR3 runs 15 residues. As DNA, the CDR3 is TGTGCCTGGAGTGCCGGTCCATTGGGGGGTCAGCCCCAGCATTTT. Translating gives CAWSAGPLGGQPQHF.